This T cell receptor (beta chain) was profiled in a study of cytomegalovirus exposure and HLA in healthy donors. The CDR3 contains 16 residues. Trimming cost V 4 bases and J 4 bases; bases outside gene matches: 11. Germline V gene data show CDR1 as SGHRS and CDR2 as YFSETQ. Both 60 Vbeta primers and 13 Jbeta primers went into the PCR. Some clones are missing from TCRdb's copy, which holds only in-frame ones; the method was immunoSEQ multiplex PCR. In the table there are around 95,000 clones, over 80% of which are singletons. The TCR comes from a female donor in good health and CMV-seropositive. The chain employs TRBV5-1 and TRBJ2-1, with TRBD2 identical over 7 bases. The specimen sequenced was PBMCs. The CDR3: CASSPPLAGEYNEQFF. As DNA, the CDR3 is TGCGCCAGCAGCCCACCTCTCGCGGGGGAGTACAATGAGCAGTTCTTC.